Listed below are T cell receptor beta chains from one sample, sequenced in a study of CD8 T cells in Susac syndrome. TCRdb ran MiXCR on the immunoSEQ multiplex PCR reads and lists one entry per CDR3 protein. Of about 170,000 distinct CDR3 sequences listed, roughly 92% are singletons. What was sequenced was CD4+ T cells from PBMCs. The receptors derive from a human donor with multiple sclerosis. Each CDR3 is given without its conserved first and last residue. Size tells how often a clone was seen (once, few, many) or the class of an expanded clone, and some rows leave it out.

CDR3 protein,V gene,J gene,clone size
ASSSGPRGMNTEAF,TRBV5-6,TRBJ1-1,.
ASSKGELHQPQH,TRBV21-1,TRBJ1-5,.
ASSSDPQGYEQY,TRBV5-1,TRBJ2-7,.
ASSPPPDYNEQF,TRBV18,TRBJ2-1,once
ASDQQRDSTDTQY,TRBV12-2,TRBJ2-3,once
ASSVGKRLAGRNEQF,TRBV3-1,TRBJ2-1,.
ASSLWDSYQPQH,TRBV12-3/TRBV12-4,TRBJ1-5,.
SPEGQGVSYEQY,TRBV29-1,TRBJ2-7,.
ASSYGRREKLF,TRBV6-5,TRBJ1-4,.
ASSPHSGEETQY,TRBV7-8,TRBJ2-5,.
ASSMTGVNYGYT,TRBV6-6,TRBJ1-2,.
ASSFDRLGQPQH,TRBV12-3/TRBV12-4,TRBJ1-5,.
ASSYAGLGSYNEQF,TRBV6-2/TRBV6-3,TRBJ2-1,.
ASSPRLAGRQY,TRBV7-6,TRBJ2-7,.
ASSHDGTSNYGYT,TRBV4-2,TRBJ1-2,once
ASSVGRAYEQY,TRBV2,TRBJ2-7,once
ATSPGQLNQPQH,TRBV24-1,TRBJ1-5,.
SVVTDSYGYT,TRBV29-1,TRBJ1-2,once
ASSRDRGPAEAF,TRBV14,TRBJ1-1,.
GSTLNTEAF,TRBV2,TRBJ1-1,.
ASSSVGRSYEQY,TRBV7-2,TRBJ2-7,.
ASSPRGQGFTEAF,TRBV18,TRBJ1-1,few
SARGPSGFTDTQY,TRBV20-1,TRBJ2-3,.
ASSPRGTNKETQY,TRBV18,TRBJ2-5,.
ASSLSGANTEAF,TRBV28,TRBJ1-1,.
ASSNVPLGNEQF,TRBV12-3/TRBV12-4,TRBJ2-1,.
ASSQSGVKNGYT,TRBV23-1,TRBJ1-2,.
ASSLRDSSSYEQY,TRBV9,TRBJ2-7,.
ASSLAEKLF,TRBV11-2,TRBJ1-4,.
ASSPIHGPGELF,TRBV12-3/TRBV12-4,TRBJ2-2,.
ASRLRWDTEAF,TRBV7-2,TRBJ1-1,.
ASSLDVWQAPGYGYT,TRBV7-2,TRBJ1-2,.
ASSVATRAQDGELF,TRBV9,TRBJ2-2,.
ASSSSGTSLADTQY,TRBV12-3/TRBV12-4,TRBJ2-3,.
SAREGSTNSPLH,TRBV20-1,TRBJ1-6,once
ASSNWGTRDRYEQY,TRBV7-2,TRBJ2-7,.
ASSETGTGGYEQY,TRBV27,TRBJ2-7,.
ATGRGEETQY,TRBV6-5,TRBJ2-5,once
ASSLGAGHDQPQH,TRBV7-9,TRBJ1-5,.
ASSLMDNMNTEAF,TRBV7-2,TRBJ1-1,.
SAVRGRGSTDTQY,TRBV20-1,TRBJ2-3,.
SARDPRTAGDTQY,TRBV20-1,TRBJ2-3,once
ASRGYEREQF,TRBV12-3/TRBV12-4,TRBJ2-1,.
ARGGSNTEAF,TRBV2,TRBJ1-1,.
ASSYSMSVGSSYEQY,TRBV6-5,TRBJ2-7,.